These 19 T cell receptor beta chains share one sample of origin, sequenced in a study of T-cell reconstitution after alpha-beta-depleted transplantation in children. It was with unique molecular identifiers that the TCRbeta library was prepared. Via MiXCR, TCRdb re-called the PCR reads, giving one row per CDR3 protein. The sample carries almost 250,000 distinct CDR3 sequences, about 25% recorded once. The sequences come from PBMCs, collected before TCRalphabeta/CD19-depleted stem cell transplant. The receptors come from a girl aged 2 to 10 with Fanconi anemia, due to receive a stem cell transplant.

This sequence joins TRBV20-1 and TRBJ2-1, with D uncertain. The V and J ends lost 3 bases and 9 bases respectively, with 9 bases between them. CDR3 length equals 11 residues. Germline V gene sequence: CDR1 DFQATT, CDR2 SNEGSKA (reference sequence). CDR3 sequence (DNA): TGCAGTGCTAGCGTCCTCGGTGAGCAGTTCTTC. It is translated as CSASVLGEQFF.

This clonotype showed up just a few times. The gene calls are TRBV20-1 and TRBJ2-1; TRBD2 matches 9 bases. V trimming: 4 bases; J trimming: 4 bases; junction bases outside the gene matches: 5. Per germline, CDR1 DFQATT and CDR2 SNEGSKA (reference sequence). The CDR3 loop spans 14 amino acids. The CDR3 spells CSATERGEYNEQFF. The CDR3 DNA sequence: TGCAGTGCTACTGAGCGGGGGGAATACAATGAGCAGTTCTTC.

This clonotype was observed many times. The CDR3 spells CASSPRGHLLTGELFF. As DNA, the CDR3 is TGTGCCAGCAGTCCTAGAGGACACCTCCTCACCGGGGAGCTGTTTTTT. The V gene is TRBV2, the J gene TRBJ2-2; TRBD1 is a possible D gene (5 bases). The germline CDR1 and CDR2 sequences are SNHLY and FYNNEI. Trimming stripped 5 bases from V and 4 bases from J, with 17 bases between. The CDR3 loop spans 16 amino acids. The full variable domain, its missing parts supplied by reference TRBV2 and TRBJ2-2, is EPEVTQTPSHQVTQMGQEVILRCVPISNHLYFYWYRQILGQKVEFLVSFYNNEISEKSEIFDDQFSVERPDGSNFTLKIRSTKLEDSAMYFCASSPRGHLLTGELFFGEGSRLTVL.

CDR3 DNA sequence: TGCGCCAGCAGCCTGGGACGTAGCCTGCCAGATACGCAGTATTTT. Translating gives CASSLGRSLPDTQYF. The gene calls are TRBV5-1 and TRBJ2-3; D possibly matches TRBD1 or TRBD2 (5 bases each). The CDR3 length is 15 residues. V was pared by 4 bases and J by 4 bases, with 16 bases between. Germline CDR1 reads SGHRS; CDR2 reads YFSETQ.

This clonotype was seen more than once but under ten times. The V gene is TRBV4-2, the J gene TRBJ2-3, with TRBD2 identical over 10 bases. This CDR3 comprises 19 residues. Germline CDR1 LGHNA, CDR2 YNFKEQ. J lost 0 bases, V lost 3 bases, and 12 bases had no gene match. The CDR3 sequence: CASSHSSLLAGASTDTQYF. Written as DNA, the CDR3 is TGTGCCAGCAGCCACTCCTCACTTCTAGCGGGGGCAAGCACAGATACGCAGTATTTT.

This clonotype was recorded many times. V usage is TRBV27 and J usage is TRBJ2-1; 12 bases fit TRBD2. The CDR3 loop spans 16 amino acids. Germline trimming cut 5 bases from V and 4 bases from J; bases unmatched to any gene: 6. The germline V gene has CDR1 MNHEY and CDR2 SMNVEV (reference sequence). For the CDR3, the DNA is TGTGCCAGCAGTACAACCGGGACTAGCGGGTACAATGAGCAGTTCTTC. This gives the protein CASSTTGTSGYNEQFF.

The table lists this clonotype with many counts. The chain uses TRBV5-1 and TRBJ2-7, with a possible D match to TRBD1 (5 bases). The V gene lost 3 bases and the J gene lost 6 bases, with 16 bases spanning the gap. This CDR3 has 14 amino acids. Looked up from germline, CDR1 is SGHRS and CDR2 is YFSETQ. The CDR3 region is CASSSEPRQGEQYF. CDR3 sequence (DNA): TGCGCCAGCAGCTCCGAGCCCCGTCAGGGCGAGCAGTACTTC. Full variable domain (remainder filled in from reference TRBV5-1 and TRBJ2-7): KAGVTQTPRYLIKTRGQQVTLSCSPISGHRSVSWYQQTPGQGLQFLFEYFSETQRNKGNFPGRFSGRQFSNSRSEMNVSTLELGDSALYLCASSSEPRQGEQYFGPGTRLTVT.

This chain connects TRBV7-2 to TRBJ2-7, with D hard to call. The germline V and J ends were trimmed by 5 bases and 2 bases, with 13 bases remaining between them. The germline V gene encodes CDR1 SGHTA and CDR2 FQGNSA. The CDR3 sequence is 14 residues long. This chain's CDR3 is CASSLFRAAYEQYF. The CDR3 DNA reads as TGTGCCAGCAGCCTATTCCGGGCCGCCTACGAGCAGTACTTC.

This clonotype has ten or more counts. J is TRBJ2-1 and V is TRBV27; 7 nucleotides agree with TRBD2. The J segment lost 2 bases and the V segment lost 2 bases, leaving 0 bases of the junction unmatched. Germline CDR1 is MNHEY and CDR2 is SMNVEV (reference sequence). The CDR3 covers 14 residues. The CDR3 DNA reads as TGTGCCAGCAGTTTACGGGGGGCCTACAATGAGCAGTTCTTC. The encoded protein is CASSLRGAYNEQFF.

The chain links TRBV29-1 to TRBJ2-3; D gene ambiguous. Looked up from germline, CDR1 is SQVTM and CDR2 is ANQGSEA. This CDR3 comprises 14 residues. V was cut by 1 base and J by 3 bases, with 11 bases left in between. CDR3 residues: CSVEGTPETDTQYF. As DNA, the CDR3 is TGCAGCGTTGAAGGGACGCCAGAAACAGATACGCAGTATTTT.

The V gene is TRBV28, the J gene TRBJ2-5, with 7 bases lining up with TRBD1. The V gene end was trimmed by 6 bases and the J gene end by 1 base; junction bases not matched to a gene: 14. Germline assignment: CDR1 MDHEN and CDR2 SYDVKM. This CDR3 has 17 residues. The CDR3 nucleotides read TGTGCCAGCAGCTATAATGACAGGGTTTGGGGCCAAGAGACCCAGTACTTC. Translation gives CASSYNDRVWGQETQYF.

This clonotype was counted at least ten times. The chain uses TRBV12-3 or TRBV12-4 and TRBJ1-1, with no clear D. V shed 4 bases and J shed 3 bases, with 9 bases lying between them. The CDR3 consists of 13 residues. CDR3 in amino acids: CASSWKGHTEAFF. CDR3 in DNA: TGTGCCAGCAGTTGGAAGGGCCACACTGAAGCTTTCTTT.

The sample holds a few counts of this clonotype. This chain connects TRBV9 to TRBJ2-3, with a tentative D call TRBD2 (6 bases). Germline V gene sequence: CDR1 SGDLS, CDR2 YYNGEE. With 1 base removed from V and 4 bases from J, the gap between germline ends came to 10 bases. The length of the CDR3 is 14 residues. The DNA of the CDR3 is TGTGCCAGCAGCGTACTTAGCGGAGCAGATACGCAGTATTTT. Translation: CASSVLSGADTQYF.

This clonotype occurred many times. This chain uses TRBV20-1 with TRBJ2-7, with TRBD2 matching over 12 bases. The CDR3 is 16 amino acids. In germline, CDR1 is DFQATT, CDR2 SNEGSKA (reference sequence). The ends lost 5 bases at V and 4 bases at J; junction bases unmatched: 12. CDR3 bases: TGCAGTGCTTCCTCAGGACTAGCGGGGTTACTATACGAGCAGTACTTC. Encoded protein: CSASSGLAGLLYEQYF.

The rearrangement uses TRBV28 and TRBJ1-2; 12 nucleotides agree with TRBD1. The CDR3 runs 15 residues. The V gene end was trimmed by 2 bases and the J gene end by 4 bases; junction bases not matched to a gene: 2. Germline V gives CDR1 MDHEN, CDR2 SYDVKM. The CDR3 DNA is TGTGCCAGCAGTTTAGGGACAGGGGGCGCCTATGGCTACACCTTC. Translating gives CASSLGTGGAYGYTF.

The rearrangement uses TRBV29-1 and TRBJ1-1; a possible D gene is TRBD1 (5 bases). Germline CDR1 is SQVTM and CDR2 is ANQGSEA. The CDR3 totals 14 residues. The CDR3 sequence: CTTRGSLMNTEAFF. CDR3 DNA: TGCACCACCCGGGGGAGTTTAATGAACACTGAAGCTTTCTTT.

This clonotype was recorded at least ten times. This chain links TRBV12-3 or TRBV12-4 with TRBJ2-1; D possibly corresponds to TRBD2 (6 bases). The length of the CDR3 is 14 residues. Trimming cost V 3 bases and J 6 bases, with 12 bases left between them. CDR3 loop: CASSFILAGNEQFF. The CDR3 region has the DNA TGTGCCAGCAGTTTCATACTAGCTGGCAATGAGCAGTTCTTC.

This clonotype was observed at least ten times. The J gene is TRBJ2-5, the V gene TRBV7-2; D is unresolved. Trimming took 3 bases from V and 5 from J, leaving 13 bases between them. The CDR3 runs 14 residues. Germline V gives CDR1 SGHTA, CDR2 FQGNSA. The CDR3 sequence is CASSLSTLGETQYF. The CDR3 bases are TGTGCCAGCAGCTTGTCAACGTTAGGGGAGACCCAGTACTTC.

V is TRBV2 and J is TRBJ2-7; the D gene is possibly TRBD2 (5 bases). The CDR3 consists of 14 residues. V dropped 2 bases and J dropped 4 bases, with 12 bases sitting between them. CDR1 and CDR2 (germline): SNHLY, FYNNEI. The chain's CDR3 is CASSESFSGYEQYF. Written as DNA, the CDR3 is TGTGCCAGCAGTGAATCCTTTTCGGGGTACGAGCAGTACTTC. The whole variable domain, filled in from reference TRBV2 and TRBJ2-7, reads EPEVTQTPSHQVTQMGQEVILRCVPISNHLYFYWYRQILGQKVEFLVSFYNNEISEKSEIFDDQFSVERPDGSNFTLKIRSTKLEDSAMYFCASSESFSGYEQYFGPGTRLTVT.